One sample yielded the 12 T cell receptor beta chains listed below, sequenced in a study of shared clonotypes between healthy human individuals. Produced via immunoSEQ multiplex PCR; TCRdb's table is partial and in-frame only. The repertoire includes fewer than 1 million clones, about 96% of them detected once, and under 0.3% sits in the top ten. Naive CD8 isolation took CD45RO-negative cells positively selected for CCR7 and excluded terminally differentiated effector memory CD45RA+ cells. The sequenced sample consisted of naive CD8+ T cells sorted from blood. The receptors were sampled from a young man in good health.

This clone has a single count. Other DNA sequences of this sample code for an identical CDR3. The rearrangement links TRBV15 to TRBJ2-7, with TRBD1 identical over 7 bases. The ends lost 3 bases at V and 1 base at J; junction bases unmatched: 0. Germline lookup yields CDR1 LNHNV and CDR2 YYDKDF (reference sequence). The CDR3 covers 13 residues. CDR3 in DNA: TGTGCCACCAGCAGGGACAGGTCCTACGAGCAGTACTTC. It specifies CATSRDRSYEQYF.

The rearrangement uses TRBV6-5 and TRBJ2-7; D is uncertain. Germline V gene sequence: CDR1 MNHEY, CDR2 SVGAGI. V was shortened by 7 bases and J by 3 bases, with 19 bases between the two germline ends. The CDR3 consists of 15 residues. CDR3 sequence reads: CASKQRELPIYEQYF. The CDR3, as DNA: TGTGCCAGCAAACAAAGAGAACTACCCATCTACGAGCAGTACTTC.

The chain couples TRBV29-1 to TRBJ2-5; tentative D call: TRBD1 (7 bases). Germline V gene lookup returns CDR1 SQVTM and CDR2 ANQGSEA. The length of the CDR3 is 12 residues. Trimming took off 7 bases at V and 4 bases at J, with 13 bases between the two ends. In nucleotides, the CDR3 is TGCAGCGGCGCGGGACAGAGAGAGACCCAGTACTTC. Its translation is CSGAGQRETQYF. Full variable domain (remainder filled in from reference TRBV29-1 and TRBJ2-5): SAVISQKPSRDICQRGTSLTIQCQVDSQVTMMFWYRQQPGQSLTLIATANQGSEATYESGFVIDKFPISRPNLTFSTLTVSNMSPEDSSIYLCSGAGQRETQYFGPGTRLLVL.

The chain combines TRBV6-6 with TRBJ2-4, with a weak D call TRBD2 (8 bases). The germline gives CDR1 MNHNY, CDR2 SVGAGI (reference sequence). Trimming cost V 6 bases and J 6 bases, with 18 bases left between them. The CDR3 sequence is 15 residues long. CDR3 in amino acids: CASSPGRGPSNIQYF. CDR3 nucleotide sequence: TGTGCCAGCAGCCCCGGGAGGGGGCCTTCAAACATTCAGTACTTC.

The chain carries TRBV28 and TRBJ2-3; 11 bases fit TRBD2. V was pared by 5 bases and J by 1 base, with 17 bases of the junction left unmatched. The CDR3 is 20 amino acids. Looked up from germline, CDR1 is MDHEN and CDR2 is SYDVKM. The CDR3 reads CASSLRLAGSSLQRTDTQYF. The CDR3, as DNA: TGTGCCAGCAGTCTTCGACTAGCGGGGAGTTCGCTTCAACGCACAGATACGCAGTATTTT.

CDR3 bases: TGTGCCAGCAGCCCCACACAGAACACTGAAGCTTTCTTT. It is translated as CASSPTQNTEAFF. The chain employs TRBV9 and TRBJ1-1; D is unclear. CDR3 length: 13 amino acids. Per germline, CDR1 SGDLS and CDR2 YYNGEE. Trimming removed 4 bases at V and 1 base at J, with 8 bases between. The variable domain in full, completed from reference TRBV9 and TRBJ1-1, reads DSGVTQTPKHLITATGQRVTLRCSPRSGDLSVYWYQQSLDQGLQFLIQYYNGEERAKGNILERFSAQQFPDLHSELNLSSLELGDSALYFCASSPTQNTEAFFGQGTRLTVV.

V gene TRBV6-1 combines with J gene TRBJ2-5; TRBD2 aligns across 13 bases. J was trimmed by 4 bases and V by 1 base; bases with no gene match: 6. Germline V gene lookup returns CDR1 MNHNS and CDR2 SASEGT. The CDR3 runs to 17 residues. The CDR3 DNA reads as TGTGCCAGCAGTGAAGAGAAAAGACTAGCGGGAGGAGAGACCCAGTACTTC. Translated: CASSEEKRLAGGETQYF.

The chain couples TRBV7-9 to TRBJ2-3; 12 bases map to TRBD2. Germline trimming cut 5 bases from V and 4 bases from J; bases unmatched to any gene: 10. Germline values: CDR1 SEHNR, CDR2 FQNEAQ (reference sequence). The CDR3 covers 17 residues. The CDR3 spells CASSPTLLAGGSDTQYF. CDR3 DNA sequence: TGTGCCAGCAGCCCGACGTTGCTAGCGGGAGGGTCAGATACGCAGTATTTT.

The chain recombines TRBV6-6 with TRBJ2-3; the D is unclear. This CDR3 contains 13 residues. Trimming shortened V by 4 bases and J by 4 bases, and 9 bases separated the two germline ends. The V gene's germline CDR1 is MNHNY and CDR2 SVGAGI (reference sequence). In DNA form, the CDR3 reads TGTGCCAGCAGTTTAAACAGCGCAGATACGCAGTATTTT. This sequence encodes CASSLNSADTQYF.

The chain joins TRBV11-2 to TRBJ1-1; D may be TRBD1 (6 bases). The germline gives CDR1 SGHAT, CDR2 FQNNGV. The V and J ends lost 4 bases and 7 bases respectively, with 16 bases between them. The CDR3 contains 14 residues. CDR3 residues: CASSSPSGAREAFF. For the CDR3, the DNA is TGTGCCAGCAGCTCCCCATCAGGGGCACGTGAAGCTTTCTTT.

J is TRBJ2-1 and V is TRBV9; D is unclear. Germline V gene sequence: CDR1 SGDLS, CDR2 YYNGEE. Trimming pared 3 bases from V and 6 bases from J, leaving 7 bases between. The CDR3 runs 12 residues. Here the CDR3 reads CASSASVNEQFF. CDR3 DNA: TGTGCCAGCAGCGCCTCCGTCAATGAGCAGTTCTTC.

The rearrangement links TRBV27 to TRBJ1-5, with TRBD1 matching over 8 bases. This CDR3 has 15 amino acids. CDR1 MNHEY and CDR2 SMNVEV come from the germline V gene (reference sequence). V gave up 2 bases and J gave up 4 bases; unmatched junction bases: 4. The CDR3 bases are TGTGCCAGCAGTTTAGAGACAGGGGCTAATCAGCCCCAGCATTTT. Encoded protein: CASSLETGANQPQHF.